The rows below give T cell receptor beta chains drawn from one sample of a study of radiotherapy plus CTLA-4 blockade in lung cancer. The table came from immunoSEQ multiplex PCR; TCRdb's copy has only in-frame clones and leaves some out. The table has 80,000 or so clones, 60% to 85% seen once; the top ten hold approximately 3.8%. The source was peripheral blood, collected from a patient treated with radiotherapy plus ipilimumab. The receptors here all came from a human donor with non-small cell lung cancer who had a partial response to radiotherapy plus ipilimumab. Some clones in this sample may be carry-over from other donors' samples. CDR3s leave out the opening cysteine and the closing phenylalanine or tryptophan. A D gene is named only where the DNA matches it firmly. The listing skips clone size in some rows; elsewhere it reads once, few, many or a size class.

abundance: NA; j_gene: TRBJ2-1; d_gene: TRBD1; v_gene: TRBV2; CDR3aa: ASIRDRGNNEQF
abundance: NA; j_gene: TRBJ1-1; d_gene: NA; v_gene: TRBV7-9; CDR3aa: ASSLWTQGEAF
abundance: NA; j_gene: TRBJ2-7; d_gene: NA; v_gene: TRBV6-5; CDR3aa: ASSYGRGEQY
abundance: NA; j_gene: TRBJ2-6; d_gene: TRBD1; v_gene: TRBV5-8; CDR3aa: ASSLEHRGLVFGANVLT
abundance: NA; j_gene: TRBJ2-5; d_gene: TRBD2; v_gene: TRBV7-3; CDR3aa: ASSFGGGSETQY
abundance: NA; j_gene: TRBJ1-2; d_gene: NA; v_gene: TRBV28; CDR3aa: ASSLSEYGYT
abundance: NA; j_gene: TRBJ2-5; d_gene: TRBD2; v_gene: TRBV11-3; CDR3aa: ASSSWTSGGAFETQY
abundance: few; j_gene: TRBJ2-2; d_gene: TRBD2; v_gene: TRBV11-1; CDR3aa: ASSSTSGRVGGELF
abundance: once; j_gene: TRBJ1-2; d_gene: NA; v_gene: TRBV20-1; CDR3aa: SAGSYRYT
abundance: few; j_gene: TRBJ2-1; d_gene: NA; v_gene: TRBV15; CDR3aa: ATSREVQAYNEQF
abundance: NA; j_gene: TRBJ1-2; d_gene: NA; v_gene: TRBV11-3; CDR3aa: ASSERGYT
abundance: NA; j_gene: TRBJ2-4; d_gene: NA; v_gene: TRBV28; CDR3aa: ASSPAGAKNIQY
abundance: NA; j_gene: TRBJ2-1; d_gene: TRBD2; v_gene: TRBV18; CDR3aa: ASSPASGGPSGHEQF
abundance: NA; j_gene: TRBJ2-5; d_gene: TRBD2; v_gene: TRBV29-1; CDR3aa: SVDSGTEVETQY
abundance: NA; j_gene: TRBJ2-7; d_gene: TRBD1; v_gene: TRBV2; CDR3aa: ASRVQGGAYEQY
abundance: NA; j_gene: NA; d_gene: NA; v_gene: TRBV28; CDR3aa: ASDDRISSYEQY
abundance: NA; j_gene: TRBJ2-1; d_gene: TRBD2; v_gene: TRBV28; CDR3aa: ASSLVNGGEYEQF
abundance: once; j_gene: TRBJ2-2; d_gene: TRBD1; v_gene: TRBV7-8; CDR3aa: ASSLVRGPGELF
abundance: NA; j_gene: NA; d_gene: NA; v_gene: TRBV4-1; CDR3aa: ASSDVQGPSYEQY
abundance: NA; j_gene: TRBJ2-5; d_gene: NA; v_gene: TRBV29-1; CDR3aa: SVFSSEETQY
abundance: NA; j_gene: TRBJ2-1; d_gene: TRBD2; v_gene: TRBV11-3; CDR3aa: ASSSVAGSYNEQF
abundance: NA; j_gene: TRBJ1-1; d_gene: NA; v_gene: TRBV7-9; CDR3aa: ASRGRGNTEAF
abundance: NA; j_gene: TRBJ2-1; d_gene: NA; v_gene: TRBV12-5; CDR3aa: ASGGRAGRSYNEQF
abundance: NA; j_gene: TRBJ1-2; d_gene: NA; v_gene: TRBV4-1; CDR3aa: ASSQVPGDVGYT
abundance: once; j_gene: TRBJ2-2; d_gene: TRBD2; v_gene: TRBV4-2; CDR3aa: ASSQSGGANTGELF
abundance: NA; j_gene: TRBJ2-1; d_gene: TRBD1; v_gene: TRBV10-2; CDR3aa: ASSVQDRVYNEQF
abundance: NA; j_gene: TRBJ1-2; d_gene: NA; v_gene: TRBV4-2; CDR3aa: ASSQDLGPYGYT
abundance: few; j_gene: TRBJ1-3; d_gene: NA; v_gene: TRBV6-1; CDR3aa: ASSEQLSGNTIY
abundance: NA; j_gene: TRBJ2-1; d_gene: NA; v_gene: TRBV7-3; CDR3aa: ASGAGSFSEQF
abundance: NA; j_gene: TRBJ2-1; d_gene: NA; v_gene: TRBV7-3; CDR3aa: ASGRGGIYNEQF
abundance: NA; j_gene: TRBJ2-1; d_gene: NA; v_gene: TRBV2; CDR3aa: ASSEATGYNEQF
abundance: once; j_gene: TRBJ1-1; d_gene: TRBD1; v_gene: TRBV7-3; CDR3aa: ASSPRTGGNTEAF
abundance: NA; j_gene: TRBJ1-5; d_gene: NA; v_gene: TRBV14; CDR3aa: ASSLGANQPQH
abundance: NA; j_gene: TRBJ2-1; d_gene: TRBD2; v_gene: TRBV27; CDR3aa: ASSKSGLEGYEQF
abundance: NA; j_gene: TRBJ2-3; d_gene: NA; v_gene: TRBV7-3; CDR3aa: ASSIGSFSDTQY
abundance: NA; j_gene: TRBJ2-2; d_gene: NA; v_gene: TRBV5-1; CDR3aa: ASSLGEELF
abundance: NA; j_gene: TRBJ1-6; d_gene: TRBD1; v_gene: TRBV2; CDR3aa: ASSGTGGRQSLH
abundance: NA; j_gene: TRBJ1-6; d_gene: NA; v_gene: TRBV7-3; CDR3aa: ASSPSFNSPLH
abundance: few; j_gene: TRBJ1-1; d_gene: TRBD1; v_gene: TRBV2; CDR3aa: ASSEGGTASSYKAF
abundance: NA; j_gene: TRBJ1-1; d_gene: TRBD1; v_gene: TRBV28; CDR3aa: ASSVNRGSEAF
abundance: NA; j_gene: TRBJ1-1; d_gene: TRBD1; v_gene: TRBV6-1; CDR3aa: ASSRQGENTEAF
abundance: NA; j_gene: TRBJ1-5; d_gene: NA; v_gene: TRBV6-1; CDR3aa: ASSESYSNQPQH
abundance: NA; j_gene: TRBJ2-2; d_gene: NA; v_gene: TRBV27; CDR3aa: ASSRNTGTNTGELF
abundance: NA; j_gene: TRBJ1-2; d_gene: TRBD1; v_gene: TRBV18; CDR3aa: ASSPQTGDYGYT
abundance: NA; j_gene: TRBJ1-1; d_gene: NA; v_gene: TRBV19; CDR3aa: ASRQQGGTEAF